This TCR beta chain was documented in a study of blood T cell repertoires in COVID-19. Study summary: Samples taken during acute and convalescent COVID-19 were collected in the United States, Italy and Spain.

Germline loops: CDR1 SQVTM, CDR2 ANQGSEA. The length of the CDR3 is 15 residues. Germline trimming cut 4 bases from V and 0 bases from J; bases unmatched to any gene: 5. In the authors' workflow: Reference gene primer amplification gave estimated nucleated cell counts. Only in-frame clones appear in the TCRdb table, and some are missing; sequencing was by immunoSEQ multiplex PCR. D and trimming were read from the DNA, whereas the V and J calls and clone size are those reported in that table. This sample has roughly 250,000 clones, with 75% to 95% found just once. Cohorts were assigned according to the clinical history that participants reported.

Sequencing was done on a sample of PBMCs or T cells enriched from blood (not recorded which). The sequence derives from a woman younger than 30 who had recovered from COVID-19. V usage is TRBV29-1 and J usage is TRBJ1-1, with TRBD1 matching over 10 bases. CDR3 nucleotides: TGCAGCGTTGTGGGGGACAGGGGCATGAACACTGAAGCTTTCTTT. Amino acids: CSVVGDRGMNTEAFF.